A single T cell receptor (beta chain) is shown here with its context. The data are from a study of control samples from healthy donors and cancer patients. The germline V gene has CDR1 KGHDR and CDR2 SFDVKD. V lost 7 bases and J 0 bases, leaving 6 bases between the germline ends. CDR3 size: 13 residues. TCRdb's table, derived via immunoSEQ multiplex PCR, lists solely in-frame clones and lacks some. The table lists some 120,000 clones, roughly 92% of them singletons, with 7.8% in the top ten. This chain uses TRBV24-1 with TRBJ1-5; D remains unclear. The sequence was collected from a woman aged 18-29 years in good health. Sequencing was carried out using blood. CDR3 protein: CATRGNSNQPQHF. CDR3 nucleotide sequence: TGTGCCACCAGGGGGAATAGCAATCAGCCCCAGCATTTT.